Listed below are T cell receptor beta chains from one sample, sequenced in a study of shared clonotypes between healthy human individuals. The protocol was immunoSEQ multiplex PCR, while the TCRdb copy is restricted to in-frame clones and leaves out a portion. The table shows 2,500,000 or so clones, with 80% to 95% occurring only once. The sequenced sample consisted of naive CD4+ T cells from PBMCs. These receptor sequences come from a young man in good health. Some clones in this sample may be carry-over from other donors' samples. CDR3s include the opening cysteine and the closing phenylalanine or tryptophan. Fields, in order: V gene, clone size, J gene, D gene, CDR3 protein, CDR3 DNA. A D gene is named only where the DNA matches it firmly. Expanded clones are given a class, and other clones once, few, many or no size at all.

V: TRBV5-4
size: NA
J: TRBJ2-7
D: NA
CDR3: CASSLAQALSYEQYF
DNA: TGTGCCAGCAGCTTGGCCCAGGCCCTCTCCTACGAGCAGTACTTC

V: TRBV18
size: once
J: TRBJ2-1
D: TRBD2
CDR3: CASSPGLAGVHEQFF
DNA: TGTGCCAGCTCACCGGGACTAGCGGGAGTCCATGAGCAGTTCTTC

V: TRBV28
size: NA
J: TRBJ1-5
D: TRBD1
CDR3: CASSFDRVFSNQPQHF
DNA: TGTGCCAGCAGCTTCGACAGGGTTTTTAGCAATCAGCCCCAGCATTTT

V: TRBV11-2
size: NA
J: TRBJ2-3
D: TRBD1
CDR3: CASIFTGGIRKDTQYF
DNA: TGTGCCAGCATCTTCACAGGGGGTATTCGGAAAGATACGCAGTATTTT

V: TRBV10-1
size: NA
J: TRBJ1-4
D: NA
CDR3: CARIGKRLFF
DNA: TGCGCCAGGATTGGAAAAAGACTGTTTTTT

V: TRBV5-1
size: NA
J: TRBJ2-3
D: NA
CDR3: CASSLVTGSSTDTQYF
DNA: TGCGCCAGCAGCTTGGTCACAGGGAGTAGCACAGATACGCAGTATTTT

V: TRBV27
size: NA
J: TRBJ1-2
D: NA
CDR3: CASSFRAGYGYTF
DNA: TGTGCCAGCAGTTTCCGGGCGGGCTATGGCTACACCTTC

V: TRBV7-9
size: NA
J: TRBJ1-5
D: NA
CDR3: CASSLAGGGVQPQHF
DNA: TGTGCCAGCAGCTTGGCGGGGGGAGGGGTTCAGCCCCAGCATTTT

V: TRBV19
size: NA
J: TRBJ2-5
D: NA
CDR3: CASSIAGAETQYF
DNA: TGTGCCAGTAGTATAGCGGGGGCAGAGACCCAGTACTTC

V: TRBV6-6
size: NA
J: TRBJ1-5
D: NA
CDR3: CASSNRDGRNQPQHF
DNA: TGTGCCAGCAGTAACAGGGATGGACGCAATCAGCCCCAGCATTTT

V: TRBV7-3
size: NA
J: TRBJ2-7
D: TRBD1
CDR3: CASSFGQGGQYF
DNA: TGTGCCAGCAGCTTTGGACAGGGCGGGCAGTACTTC

V: TRBV28
size: NA
J: TRBJ2-5
D: TRBD1
CDR3: CASSWTGTGQTQYF
DNA: TGTGCCAGCAGTTGGACCGGGACAGGGCAGACCCAGTACTTC

V: TRBV6-5
size: NA
J: TRBJ1-2
D: NA
CDR3: CASYSNYGYTF
DNA: TGTGCCAGCTACTCAAACTATGGCTACACCTTC

V: TRBV6-1
size: NA
J: TRBJ2-2
D: NA
CDR3: CASSEVGVPGELFF
DNA: TGTGCCAGCAGTGAAGTAGGTGTTCCCGGGGAGCTGTTTTTT

V: TRBV5-6
size: NA
J: TRBJ1-2
D: TRBD1
CDR3: CASSRGQGGIYGYTF
DNA: TGTGCCAGCAGCCGAGGACAGGGCGGAATCTATGGCTACACCTTC

V: TRBV6-4
size: NA
J: TRBJ2-1
D: NA
CDR3: CACEVTQGVGDEQFF
DNA: TGTGCCTGCGAGGTAACACAGGGCGTTGGCGATGAGCAGTTCTTC

V: TRBV18
size: NA
J: TRBJ2-1
D: TRBD2
CDR3: CASSPQRIAGYNEQFF
DNA: TGTGCCAGCTCACCACAGAGAATAGCGGGATACAATGAGCAGTTCTTC

V: TRBV28
size: NA
J: TRBJ2-3
D: NA
CDR3: CASSLNGRTDTQYF
DNA: TGTGCCAGCAGTTTAAATGGGCGCACAGATACGCAGTATTTT

V: TRBV21-1
size: NA
J: TRBJ1-1
D: NA
CDR3: CASSKSPVDTEAFF
DNA: TGTGCCAGCAGCAAGAGCCCGGTGGACACTGAAGCTTTCTTT

V: TRBV5-1
size: NA
J: TRBJ1-4
D: NA
CDR3: CASRRDRDEKLFF
DNA: TGCGCCAGCAGACGGGACCGGGATGAAAAACTGTTTTTT

V: TRBV18
size: NA
J: TRBJ2-2
D: NA
CDR3: CASSPGGVNTGELFF
DNA: TGTGCCAGCTCACCGGGGGGTGTGAACACCGGGGAGCTGTTTTTT

V: TRBV5-1
size: NA
J: TRBJ2-2
D: NA
CDR3: CASSLVVQGNTGELFF
DNA: TGCGCCAGCAGCTTGGTTGTACAGGGTAACACCGGGGAGCTGTTTTTT

V: TRBV19
size: NA
J: TRBJ1-1
D: NA
CDR3: CASRTADPEAFF
DNA: TGTGCCAGTAGAACAGCCGACCCTGAAGCTTTCTTT

V: TRBV5-4
size: NA
J: TRBJ2-1
D: NA
CDR3: CASSLSNTDEQFF
DNA: TGTGCCAGCAGCTTGAGTAATACGGATGAGCAGTTCTTC

V: TRBV10-1
size: NA
J: TRBJ2-1
D: NA
CDR3: CASSDGAGGTNQFF
DNA: TGCGCCAGCAGTGATGGGGCAGGCGGAACCAACCAGTTCTTC

V: TRBV27
size: NA
J: TRBJ2-1
D: NA
CDR3: CASSFLGAVRRNEQFF
DNA: TGTGCCAGCAGTTTTTTAGGGGCAGTACGAAGGAATGAGCAGTTCTTC

V: TRBV5-1
size: NA
J: TRBJ2-1
D: NA
CDR3: CASDTRDSIYNEQFF
DNA: TGCGCCAGCGACACTAGGGACTCGATCTACAATGAGCAGTTCTTC

V: TRBV2
size: NA
J: TRBJ1-4
D: NA
CDR3: CASSEGITGPGEKLFF
DNA: TGTGCCAGCAGTGAAGGGATAACAGGGCCGGGGGAAAAACTGTTTTTT

V: TRBV30
size: once
J: TRBJ2-4
D: NA
CDR3: CAWDDSIQRHRGIQYF
DNA: TGTGCCTGGGACGACTCGATCCAGCGGCATCGGGGCATTCAGTACTTC

V: TRBV6-5
size: NA
J: TRBJ2-5
D: NA
CDR3: CASSYSVYRALETQYF
DNA: TGTGCCAGCAGTTACTCGGTCTACAGGGCGCTTGAGACCCAGTACTTC

V: TRBV28
size: NA
J: TRBJ2-4
D: NA
CDR3: CASSLRGPKNIQYF
DNA: TGTGCCAGCAGTTTGCGGGGCCCCAAAAACATTCAGTACTTC

V: TRBV4-1
size: once
J: TRBJ2-7
D: TRBD1
CDR3: CASRRQQGGYEQYF
DNA: TGCGCCAGCAGGAGACAACAGGGGGGCTACGAGCAGTACTTC

V: TRBV30
size: NA
J: TRBJ2-1
D: NA
CDR3: CAWSVSHEQFF
DNA: TGTGCCTGGAGTGTAAGTCATGAGCAGTTCTTC

V: TRBV28
size: NA
J: TRBJ1-2
D: NA
CDR3: CASSTLPVNYGYTF
DNA: TGTGCCAGCAGTACCCTCCCGGTTAACTATGGCTACACCTTC

V: TRBV30
size: NA
J: TRBJ2-5
D: NA
CDR3: CAWSRGLQQETQYF
DNA: TGTGCCTGGAGTCGTGGGCTACAGCAAGAGACCCAGTACTTC

V: TRBV2
size: NA
J: TRBJ1-5
D: NA
CDR3: CASNEVSHQPQHF
DNA: TGTGCCAGCAATGAGGTGTCACATCAGCCCCAGCATTTT

V: TRBV7-3
size: NA
J: TRBJ2-3
D: NA
CDR3: CASSSGPPDTQYF
DNA: TGTGCCAGCAGCTCGGGGCCCCCAGATACGCAGTATTTT

V: TRBV29-1
size: NA
J: TRBJ1-1
D: NA
CDR3: CSVERGTDVSTEAFF
DNA: TGCAGCGTTGAAAGGGGGACGGACGTTAGCACTGAAGCTTTCTTT

V: TRBV23-1
size: NA
J: TRBJ2-7
D: TRBD1
CDR3: CASSQPKGQGGDEQYF
DNA: TGCGCCAGCAGTCAACCCAAGGGACAGGGGGGAGACGAGCAGTACTTC

V: TRBV4-3
size: once
J: TRBJ1-3
D: NA
CDR3: CASSQEGRRNTIYF
DNA: TGCGCCAGCAGCCAAGAGGGACGGAGAAACACCATATATTTT

V: TRBV12-2
size: NA
J: TRBJ1-5
D: NA
CDR3: CAQGTAPGDQPQHF
DNA: TGTGCACAGGGGACGGCGCCGGGGGATCAGCCCCAGCATTTT